Following are 22 T cell receptor beta chains from one sample sequenced in a study of HIV-infected children after antiretroviral therapy interruption. Treatment of the sample: PENTA 11 planned treatment interruption arm or continuous ART arm. The TCR library was built from RNA with a 3' RACE protocol and unique molecular identifiers. In TCRdb, the 3' RACE reads were re-called with MiXCR into one record per CDR3 protein. The sample holds around 50,000 distinct CDR3 sequences, roughly 4.5% seen once. The sequencing used CD45RA+ CD4+ T cells from PBMCs, pooled from several time points, collected from a donor given antiretroviral therapy, either interrupted or continuous. The subset here: naive CD4+ CD45RA+ CD45RO- T cells. The receptors come from a pool of human donors with HIV.

The sample holds many counts of this clonotype. The chain is built from TRBV29-1 and TRBJ1-1; 9 bases are a match to TRBD1. The germline gives CDR1 SQVTM, CDR2 ANQGSEA. V shed 3 bases and J 11 bases; nucleotides not matched to a gene: 10. The CDR3 has 13 amino acids. The CDR3, as DNA: TGCAGCGTTGATATACAGGGGGCAAAGGATGCTTTCTTT. Protein product: CSVDIQGAKDAFF.

Many counts were recorded for this clonotype. V usage is TRBV19 and J usage is TRBJ1-1; D may be TRBD1 (5 bases). CDR1 LNHDA and CDR2 SQIVND come from the germline V gene (reference sequence). The CDR3 has 14 residues. Trimming removed 6 bases at V and 1 base at J, with 12 bases between. CDR3 sequence: CASRGTEKNTEAFF. DNA for the CDR3: TGTGCCAGTAGAGGGACGGAGAAGAACACTGAAGCTTTCTTT.

This clonotype was picked up many times. The V call is TRBV12-3 or TRBV12-4, the J call TRBJ2-7; perhaps TRBD2 as D (7 bases). V was clipped by 6 bases and J by 0 bases, with 12 bases between them. CDR3 length: 14 residues. CDR3 sequence (DNA): TGTGCCAGCAGGGGGGGGCTATCCTCCTACGAGCAGTACTTC. Amino acids: CASRGGLSSYEQYF.

This clonotype was seen ten or more times. The chain has TRBV6-5 and TRBJ1-1; no reliable D call. This CDR3 has 15 amino acids. Trimming stripped 4 bases from V and 5 bases from J, with 17 bases between. Germline CDR1 MNHEY, CDR2 SVGAGI. The CDR3 DNA follows: TGTGCCAGCAGTTCCCCCGAGGGAGGTAGGACTGAAGCTTTCTTT. This sequence encodes CASSSPEGGRTEAFF.

This clonotype has at least ten counts. Here the CDR3 reads CASSPTIGEQYF. Here the CDR3 DNA reads TGCGCCAGCAGCCCGACGATAGGGGAGCAGTACTTC. The chain is built from TRBV5-1 and TRBJ2-7; D gene unclear. This CDR3 contains 12 residues. Trimming took off 4 bases at V and 7 bases at J, with 12 bases between the two ends. CDR1 is SGHRS and CDR2 is YFSETQ in the germline V gene.

This clonotype was seen a handful of times. This rearrangement joins TRBV4-1 to TRBJ2-7; 9 nucleotides match TRBD1. The CDR3 length is 15 residues. V lost 4 bases to trimming and J lost 5 bases; unmatched junction nucleotides: 9. Germline loops: CDR1 MGHRA, CDR2 YSYEKL. CDR3 protein: CASSPMDRGLNEQYF. The CDR3 DNA sequence: TGCGCCAGCAGCCCGATGGACAGGGGCTTGAACGAGCAGTACTTC.

This clonotype was seen many times. CDR3 sequence: CASSETGVVDTQYF. The CDR3 DNA sequence: TGTGCCAGCAGTGAAACAGGGGTGGTAGATACGCAGTATTTT. The chain has TRBV2 and TRBJ2-3; 7 bases agree with TRBD1. Germline lookup yields CDR1 SNHLY and CDR2 FYNNEI. The CDR3 is 14 residues long. Unmatched junction bases numbered 4, after V lost 2 bases and J lost 5 bases.

There are a few counts of this clonotype. The J gene is TRBJ2-7, the V gene TRBV19; a weak D match, TRBD1 (6 bases). This CDR3 is 15 amino acids long. From germline, CDR1 is LNHDA and CDR2 SQIVND (reference sequence). Trimming took off 5 bases at V and 2 bases at J, with 16 bases between the two ends. The CDR3, as DNA: TGTGCCAGTAGTCTCAGGGGCAATCCAGCCTACGAGCAGTACTTC. Its protein product is CASSLRGNPAYEQYF.

This clonotype has at least ten counts. The V and J genes are TRBV19 and TRBJ2-7; 7 bases are a match to TRBD1. The CDR3 is made up of 16 amino acids. The V gene's germline CDR1 is LNHDA and CDR2 SQIVND (reference sequence). The junction had 9 bases not matched to a gene; V was cut back by 0 bases and J by 4 bases. The CDR3 reads CASSIDLSGQNYEQYF. The CDR3 coding sequence is TGTGCCAGTAGTATAGATCTCTCGGGACAGAATTACGAGCAGTACTTC.

This clonotype appeared many times. The rearrangement uses TRBV28 and TRBJ2-7; D tentatively fits TRBD1 or TRBD2 (5 bases each). The germline V gene has CDR1 MDHEN and CDR2 SYDVKM. This CDR3 has 13 residues. V was trimmed by 5 bases and J by 1 base, leaving 9 bases between them. The CDR3 region has the DNA TGTGCCAGCAGTGGGACGGCTTCCTACGAGCAGTACTTC. Translating gives CASSGTASYEQYF. Full variable domain (missing parts from reference TRBV28 and TRBJ2-7): DVKVTQSSRYLVKRTGEKVFLECVQDMDHENMFWYRQDPGLGLRLIYFSYDVKMKEKGDIPEGYSVSREKKERFSLILESASTNQTSMYLCASSGTASYEQYFGPGTRLTVT.

This clonotype showed up many times. V is TRBV18 and J is TRBJ1-5, with 7 nucleotides matching TRBD1. CDR1 and CDR2 from the germline V gene are KGHSH and LQKENI. The ends lost 0 bases at V and 3 bases at J; junction bases unmatched: 8. The CDR3 spans 17 residues. The CDR3 loop reads CASSPPGAGGLNQPQHF. The CDR3 DNA reads TGTGCCAGCTCACCACCGGGGGCAGGGGGTCTCAATCAGCCCCAGCATTTT.

This clonotype came up many times. The V call is TRBV5-1, the J call TRBJ1-6; D uncertain. Trimming cost V 0 bases and J 7 bases, with 5 bases left between them. The CDR3 runs 13 residues. Per germline, CDR1 SGHRS and CDR2 YFSETQ. The CDR3 coding sequence is TGCGCCAGCAGCTTGGTCGACAATTCACCCCTCCACTTT. Its protein product is CASSLVDNSPLHF.

This clonotype was seen repeatedly, ten times or more. This chain connects TRBV29-1 to TRBJ2-7, with D perhaps matching TRBD1 (6 bases). The CDR3 runs to 12 residues. CDR1 is SQVTM and CDR2 is ANQGSEA in the germline V gene. Trimming stripped 3 bases from V and 5 bases from J, with 11 bases between. This CDR3 is CSVEGAGDEQYF. CDR3 sequence (DNA): TGCAGCGTTGAGGGGGCTGGCGACGAGCAGTACTTC.

This clonotype was recorded at least ten times. The rearrangement uses TRBV3-1 and TRBJ2-1; no reliable D call. Trimming removed 4 bases from V and 4 bases from J, with 11 bases in between. CDR1 is LGHDT and CDR2 is YNNKEL in the germline V gene (reference sequence). The CDR3 spans 14 residues. The CDR3 loop is CASSPMSSYNEQFF. The CDR3 DNA reads TGTGCCAGCAGCCCCATGAGCTCTTACAATGAGCAGTTCTTC.

J is TRBJ2-7 and V is TRBV28; D is unresolved. This CDR3 has 11 amino acids. Trimming left V 5 bases short and J 7 bases short, with 9 bases between. From germline, CDR1 is MDHEN and CDR2 SYDVKM. CDR3 sequence reads: CASSAWREQYF. CDR3 DNA: TGTGCCAGCAGTGCCTGGAGAGAGCAGTACTTC.

This clonotype was recorded many times. The V call is TRBV6-5, the J call TRBJ2-5, with D maybe TRBD2 (5 bases). Germline assignment: CDR1 MNHEY and CDR2 SVGAGI. The CDR3 is 14 residues long. V lost 4 bases to trimming and J lost 6 bases, with 15 bases between them. Here the CDR3 reads CASSSTAAGQTQYF. CDR3 DNA: TGTGCCAGCAGTTCGACCGCGGCGGGCCAGACCCAGTACTTC.

This clonotype was picked up a small number of times. V is TRBV5-1 and J is TRBJ1-1; no clear D gene. Germline CDR1 is SGHRS and CDR2 is YFSETQ. This CDR3 has 12 residues. The ends were cut back, 2 bases at V and 5 bases at J, with 7 bases in the middle. The CDR3 bases are TGCGCCAGCAGCTTCCTGGGGACTGAAGCTTTCTTT. Translating it yields CASSFLGTEAFF.

A few counts support this clonotype. The V gene is TRBV6-1, the J gene TRBJ1-2; 7 bases align to TRBD1. Unmatched junction bases numbered 6, after V lost 4 bases and J lost 4 bases. This CDR3 has 14 residues. Germline V CDR1 and CDR2: MNHNS, SASEGT. CDR3 region: CASSGTGVIYGYTF. In DNA form, the CDR3 reads TGTGCCAGCAGTGGGACAGGAGTAATCTATGGCTACACCTTC.

This clonotype was seen only a few times. The rearrangement links TRBV6-2 or TRBV6-3 to TRBJ2-3, with D hard to call. The germline V and J ends were trimmed by 5 bases and 0 bases, with 6 bases remaining between them. This CDR3 is 13 amino acids long. Germline lookup yields CDR1 MNHEY and CDR2 SVGEGT. The CDR3 bases are TGTGCCAGCAGTGACTTTAGCACAGATACGCAGTATTTT. Encoded protein: CASSDFSTDTQYF.

The table lists this clonotype with many counts. The chain uses TRBV6-2 or TRBV6-3 and TRBJ1-1; D is undetermined. The CDR3 has 13 residues. Germline V lookup: CDR1 MNHEY, CDR2 SVGEGT. V lost 6 bases to trimming and J lost 6 bases, with 14 bases between them. The CDR3 bases are TGTGCCAGCAGCCCCCGACGGCAGGCTGAAGCTTTCTTT. Amino acid sequence: CASSPRRQAEAFF.

This clonotype showed up many times. The chain has TRBV28 and TRBJ2-7; no clear D. Germline V gives CDR1 MDHEN, CDR2 SYDVKM. Trimming took off 2 bases at V and 6 bases at J, with 14 bases between the two ends. There are 14 residues in the CDR3. For the CDR3, the DNA is TGTGCCAGCAGTTTAATAGTGAGATCTGGCGAGCAGTACTTC. It translates to CASSLIVRSGEQYF.

In its sample, this clonotype was seen a few times. The V call is TRBV12-5, the J call TRBJ1-2; the match to TRBD1 covers 7 bases. V lost 6 bases and J lost 1; bases outside the gene matches: 5. The germline CDR1 and CDR2 sequences are LGHNT and FRNRAP. The CDR3 totals 14 residues. CDR3 residues: CASGTGQFNYGYTF. DNA for the CDR3: TGTGCTAGTGGCACGGGACAGTTTAACTATGGCTACACCTTC.